A selection of T cell receptor beta chains follows, all from one sample in a study of T cells in Graves' hyperthyroidism and ophthalmopathy. MiXCR, applied by TCRdb to the multiplex PCR reads, yields one record per CDR3 protein. The sample includes about 290,000 distinct CDR3 sequences, around 16% of them seen just once. The sample was blood. The receptors here all came from a man aged 25-40 years with Graves' hyperthyroidism. CDR3s include the opening cysteine and the closing phenylalanine or tryptophan. Fields, in order: J gene, D gene, clone size, V gene, CDR3 DNA, CDR3 protein. The D gene is left open where the match is weak. The size of a clone is reported for some rows only, either as once, few or many, or as a class for expanded clones.

TRBJ2-3	TRBD2	many	TRBV10-1	TGCGCCAGCGGGCCAGCGGGAGGGCACGACACAGATACGCAGTATTTT	CASGPAGGHDTDTQYF
TRBJ1-1	TRBD1	-	TRBV20-1	TGCAGTGCTAGGGACAGGGGAACGACTGAAGCTTTCTTT	CSARDRGTTEAFF
TRBJ2-7	-	many	TRBV28	TGTGCCAGCAGCCCCCACACCATCCGGAACGAGCAGTACTTC	CASSPHTIRNEQYF
TRBJ2-3	-	-	TRBV29-1	TGCAGCGTTGAGGTCCCGAATACAGATACGCAGTATTTT	CSVEVPNTDTQYF
TRBJ2-7	-	-	TRBV10-3	TGTGCCATCAGTGAAGGATCGGACGAGCAGTACTTC	CAISEGSDEQYF
TRBJ2-5	-	-	TRBV3-1	TGTGCCAGCAGCCTTCGCGGGGACCAGTACTTC	CASSLRGDQYF
TRBJ1-5	TRBD1	-	TRBV10-3	TGTGCCTCAGGGGACAGGGAGATTGGGCAGCCCCAGCATTTT	CASGDREIGQPQHF
TRBJ2-2	-	few	TRBV20-1	TGCAGTGCTAGAGATGGGAGAAAGAACACCGGGGAGCTGTTTTTT	CSARDGRKNTGELFF
TRBJ2-7	-	few	TRBV6-2/TRBV6-3	TGTGCCAGCAGTCCCAACTCGGACGAGCAGTACTTC	CASSPNSDEQYF
TRBJ1-5	-	few	TRBV29-1	TGCAGCGTTATAACAGGGAATAGCAATCAGCCCCAGCATTTT	CSVITGNSNQPQHF
TRBJ2-5	-	-	TRBV5-4	TGTGCCAGCAGCTTGGCCGGGTACGTACGGGAGACCCAGTACTTC	CASSLAGYVRETQYF
TRBJ1-2	TRBD1	few	TRBV5-1	TGCGCCAGCATGGGACAGGGGGATATTTCCGATGGCTACACCTTC	CASMGQGDISDGYTF
TRBJ2-7	-	many	TRBV11-2	TGTGCCAGCAGCCCAGGACAGGGAGGGTACGAGCAGTACTTC	CASSPGQGGYEQYF
TRBJ2-7	TRBD2	few	TRBV27	TGTGCCAGCAGTTTAGTAGCGGGAGGGCCACGGAGTCTCGAGCAGTACTTC	CASSLVAGGPRSLEQYF
TRBJ2-1	-	few	TRBV19	TGTGCCAGTAGTGGGCAAGGGATAGATGAGCAGTTCTTC	CASSGQGIDEQFF
TRBJ2-1	TRBD2	many	TRBV11-3	TGTGCCAGCAGCGACCCTAGCGGGGGGGGGTTAAAGCAGTTCTTC	CASSDPSGGGLKQFF
TRBJ2-3	TRBD2	few	TRBV5-1	TGCGCCAGCAGCTTCACTGGACTAGCTGAAGATACGCAGTATTTT	CASSFTGLAEDTQYF
TRBJ2-3	-	many	TRBV11-1	TGTGCCAGCAGGCGCGGGCGAAGCACAGATACGCAGTATTTT	CASRRGRSTDTQYF
TRBJ2-1	TRBD1	-	TRBV7-2	TGTGCCAGCAGCTTAGCTCTAGACAGGGCATTCTACAATGAGCAGTTCTTC	CASSLALDRAFYNEQFF
TRBJ2-7	-	-	TRBV20-1	TGCAGTGCCCCTAGCGTCAGCTCCTACGAGCAGTACTTC	CSAPSVSSYEQYF
TRBJ2-2	-	-	TRBV19	TGTGCCAGTAGTTTTGCTGGGGTGGGCACCGGGGAGCTGTTTTTT	CASSFAGVGTGELFF
TRBJ1-5	-	many	TRBV20-1	TGCAGTGCTAGAGACCCTTGGGGAGATCAGCCCCAGCATTTT	CSARDPWGDQPQHF
TRBJ1-5	-	-	TRBV6-1	TGTGCCAGCAGCACGGCCCTCCAGCCCCAGCATTTT	CASSTALQPQHF
TRBJ2-2	-	-	TRBV5-6	TGTGCCAGCAGCCGCCTCAGCCGCGTATCGAACACCGGGGAGCTGTTTTTT	CASSRLSRVSNTGELFF
TRBJ2-1	TRBD1	many	TRBV30	TGTGCCTTCCTTCACAGGGGAAATGAGCAGTTCTTC	CAFLHRGNEQFF
TRBJ1-5	-	few	TRBV7-2	TGTGCCAGCAGCTCCCCTTATCAGCCCCAGCATTTT	CASSSPYQPQHF
TRBJ1-2	TRBD1	many	TRBV3-1	TGTGCCAGCAGCCAGGGGACAGAGGCATATGGCTACACCTTC	CASSQGTEAYGYTF
TRBJ2-7	TRBD1	many	TRBV30	TGTGCCTGGAGCAGTCAGCAGGGGGTCGTGCAGGAGTACTTC	CAWSSQQGVVQEYF
TRBJ2-5	TRBD2	many	TRBV20-1	TGCAGTGGGGGGACTAGCGGGAAACGGGAGACCCAGTACTTC	CSGGTSGKRETQYF
TRBJ2-1	TRBD2	many	TRBV6-2/TRBV6-3	TGTGCCAGCAGCCCGGGGGGGTCTCAGTTCTTC	CASSPGGSQFF
TRBJ2-7	TRBD1	few	TRBV14	TGTGCCAGCAGCCCAGTCAGAGGGACAGCCAGCTCCTACGAGCAGTACTTC	CASSPVRGTASSYEQYF
TRBJ1-2	-	few	TRBV15	TGTGCCACCAGCAGAGATTTTCGGGCAGGGCTCGGCTACACCTTC	CATSRDFRAGLGYTF
TRBJ2-3	-	many	TRBV11-2	TGTGCCAGCTTAGGGTGGGAGCGGGATACGCAGTATTTT	CASLGWERDTQYF
TRBJ1-3	-	few	TRBV9	TGTGCCAGCAGCTCGGGGGACGGACTCCGAAACACCATATATTTT	CASSSGDGLRNTIYF
TRBJ2-1	-	few	TRBV7-3	TGTGCCAGCAGCTTATTTTTTGGCAATGAGCAGTTCTTC	CASSLFFGNEQFF
TRBJ2-5	TRBD2	few	TRBV29-1	TGCAGCGTTGATGGGACTAGCGGACAAGAGACCCAGTACTTC	CSVDGTSGQETQYF
TRBJ2-1	-	many	TRBV29-1	TGCAGCGTCCCCAGATCCGCCTTAACCTACAATGAGCAGTTCTTC	CSVPRSALTYNEQFF
TRBJ2-7	TRBD2	-	TRBV28	TGTGCCAGCAGTTCCGGGACTAGCGGGGATGACGAGCAGTACTTC	CASSSGTSGDDEQYF
TRBJ2-1	TRBD2	many	TRBV7-2	TGTGCCAGCACCGGGACTAGCGGCAATGAGCAGTTCTTC	CASTGTSGNEQFF
TRBJ1-1	-	-	TRBV5-1	TGCGCCAGCAGCTTGGGACTCGGTGTGGGCGCTGCAGCTTTCTTT	CASSLGLGVGAAAFF
TRBJ2-2	-	many	TRBV6-5	TGTGCCAGCAGTTACGCTGTAAACACCGGGGAGCTGTTTTTT	CASSYAVNTGELFF
TRBJ2-1	TRBD1	many	TRBV28	TGTGCCAGCAGTCCGCGGACAGGGGGACCTTGGAGGGAGCAGTTCTTC	CASSPRTGGPWREQFF
TRBJ1-1	-	many	TRBV5-8	TGTGCCAGCAGCTCCCATTACCCGATCTCTATCCCTGAAGCTTTCTTT	CASSSHYPISIPEAFF
TRBJ1-2	TRBD1	-	TRBV4-1	TGCGCCAGCAGCCAAGTTTCGGGAAGGACAGGTCGCTATGGCTACACCTTC	CASSQVSGRTGRYGYTF
TRBJ2-5	TRBD2	-	TRBV28	TGTGCCAGCAGGCCCGGGGGGTCAGAGACCCAGTACTTC	CASRPGGSETQYF